This T cell receptor (beta chain) comes out of a study of identical twins (dated by TCRdb to 2016 to 2018). With respect to the entire study: To test whether fetal clonotypes persist, this study deep-sequenced TCR alpha and beta repertoires from monozygotic twins, from unrelated adults of various ages, and from cord blood. Replicate twin experiments were performed at different times using different library preparation protocols to rule out contamination.

Overall study outcomes, separate from this receptor: Zero-insertion analyses could be partly confounded by invariant T cells such as MAIT and iNKT, though diverse VJ usage argued against such confounding for most clonotypes. Out-of-frame TCR alpha sequences shared between twins showed an excess of low generation-probability sequences compared with coincidental sharing between unrelated individuals. Fewer insertions were carried by abundant cord blood beta clonotypes, a similar but weaker trend appeared in young adult naive repertoires, and no such trend appeared in memory repertoires. Conclusions relied on cross-sectional statistical analysis, since the same donors could not be followed over many years. Recombination models systematically underestimated out-of-frame TCR alpha sharing in monozygotic twins but agreed with sharing between unrelated individuals. In beta out-of-frame sequences, excess twin sharing was weaker, because having fewer shared sequences lowered the signal-to-noise ratio.

Library prep was done by 5' RACE. TCRdb lists the instrument as Illumina HiSeq 2000. A universal primer binding site was introduced by template switching, and a unique molecular identifier was present in the final cDNA, enabling accurate counting of TCR cDNA molecules. First-strand cDNA for TCR alpha and beta chains was synthesized from specific primers in the conserved constant-segment region. Each cDNA library was double barcoded, with a SMART-Mk sample barcode plus Illumina barcodes, to control for contamination. TruSeq adapter sequences along with Illumina sample barcodes were introduced in two successive PCR steps. The TCR alpha and beta cDNA libraries were sequenced on the Illumina HiSeq platform using custom primers. Processing in the source paper ran as follows. Unique molecular identifiers were extracted from raw reads with MiGEC, and CDR3 positions were determined with MiXCR. Recombination models were inferred per individual with the repgenHMM and IGoR tools using an EM algorithm. The tcR package in R was used for shared clonotype analysis, with sharing normalized by the product of cloneset sizes. To study raw recombination free of thymic and clonal selection effects, out-of-frame nonproductive sequences were analyzed. The raw public data were reprocessed by TCRdb itself: fastp quality trimming at Q25, MiXCR clonotype calling, in-frame beta chains only. Duplicate CDR3 protein sequences are folded into a single record with the most common DNA and genes. The V and J calls and clone size are TCRdb's, not the authors'. In this sample the table shows some 500,000 distinct CDR3 sequences, 9% to 10% of which occur a single time. The top ten clones comprise more than 2.5% of the sample.

There are many counts of this clonotype. Its antigen has not been determined. An end of the junction does not agree with germline; a read error may underlie this. Only healthy Caucasian donors were included. Three pairs of female monozygotic twins, all aged roughly 18 to 29 years, were included in the twin cohort. Peripheral blood mononuclear cells were used as the source from which RNA for TCR libraries was isolated. According to the germline V gene (reference sequence), CDR1 reads DFQATT and CDR2 reads SNEGSKA. From cysteine to phenylalanine, the CDR3 is 14 amino acids long. Only CDR3 DNA is held: 42 bases, read in frame from base 1. This sample was also put to use in a study of yellow fever vaccine responses in identical twins. As that second study puts it: According to the authors, in identical twins the way T cells responded to vaccination appeared partly convergent and partly personalized. The study precisely tracked vaccine-responding T cell clones in identical twins.

The source is a woman between 18 and 29 years old in good health. This receptor chain uses TRBV20-1 and TRBJ2-5; 7 bases in between match TRBD2. Input material: PBMCs. At the DNA level, the sequence is TGCAGTGCTAGAGTTCCTGGGGGGAGGGAGAGCCAGTACTTC. It encodes CSARVPGGRESQYF.